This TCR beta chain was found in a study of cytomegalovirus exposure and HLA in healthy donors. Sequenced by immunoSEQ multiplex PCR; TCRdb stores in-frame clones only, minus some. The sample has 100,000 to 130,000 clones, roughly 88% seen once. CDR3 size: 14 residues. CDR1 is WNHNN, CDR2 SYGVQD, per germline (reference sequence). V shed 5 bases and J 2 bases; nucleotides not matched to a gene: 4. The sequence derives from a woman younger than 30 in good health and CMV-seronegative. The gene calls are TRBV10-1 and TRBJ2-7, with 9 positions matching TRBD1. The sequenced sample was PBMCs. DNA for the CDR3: TGCGCCAGCAGTTCCGGGACAGGGACCTACGAGCAGTACTTC. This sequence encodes CASSSGTGTYEQYF.